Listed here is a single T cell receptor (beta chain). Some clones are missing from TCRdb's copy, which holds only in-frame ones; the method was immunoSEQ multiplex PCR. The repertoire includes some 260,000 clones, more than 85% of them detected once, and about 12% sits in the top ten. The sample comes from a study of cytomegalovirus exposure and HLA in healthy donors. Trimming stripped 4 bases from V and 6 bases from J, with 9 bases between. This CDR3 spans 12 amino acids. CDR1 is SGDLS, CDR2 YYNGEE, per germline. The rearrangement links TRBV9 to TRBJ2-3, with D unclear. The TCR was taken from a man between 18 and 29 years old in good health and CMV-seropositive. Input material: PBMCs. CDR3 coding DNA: TGTGCCAGCAGCCCGCCCGCGGATACGCAGTATTTT. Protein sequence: CASSPPADTQYF. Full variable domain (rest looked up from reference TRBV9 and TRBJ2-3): DSGVTQTPKHLITATGQRVTLRCSPRSGDLSVYWYQQSLDQGLQFLIQYYNGEERAKGNILERFSAQQFPDLHSELNLSSLELGDSALYFCASSPPADTQYFGPGTRLTVL.